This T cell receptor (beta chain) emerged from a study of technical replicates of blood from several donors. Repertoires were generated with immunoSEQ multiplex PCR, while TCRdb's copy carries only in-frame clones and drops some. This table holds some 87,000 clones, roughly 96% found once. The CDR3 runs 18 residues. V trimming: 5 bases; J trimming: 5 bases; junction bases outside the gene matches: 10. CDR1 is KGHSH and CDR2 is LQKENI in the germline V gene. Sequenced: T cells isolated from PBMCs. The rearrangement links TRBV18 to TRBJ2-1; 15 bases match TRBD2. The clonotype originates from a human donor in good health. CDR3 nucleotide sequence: TGTGCCAGCTCAATTCGGACTAGCGGGAGGGCCCGGAACAATGAGCAGTTCTTC. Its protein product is CASSIRTSGRARNNEQFF.